This TCR beta chain is drawn from a study of cytomegalovirus exposure and HLA in healthy donors. For this clone: Its cognate antigen is unknown.

Germline V lookup: CDR1 SGHTA, CDR2 FQGNSA. J gave up 2 bases and V 6 bases, and 3 bases lay outside the gene matches. The CDR3 has 13 residues. Though nominally healthy at sampling, donors likely had unrecorded immune exposures. Findings of the study overall: The productive fraction for most TCR beta V segments was about 87% or about 30% in an earlier analysis.

The PCR contained 60 Vbeta and 13 Jbeta primers. Measured with immunoSEQ multiplex PCR; TCRdb has only the in-frame clones, and not every one. In the table there are about 69,000 clones, roughly 65% of which are singletons. V gene TRBV7-2 combines with J gene TRBJ2-7; TRBD2 matches 8 bases. The specimen was PBMCs. The source is a male donor in good health and CMV-seropositive. CDR3 amino acids: CASRTSGAYEQYF. In DNA, the CDR3 is TGTGCCAGCAGAACTAGCGGCGCCTACGAGCAGTACTTC.